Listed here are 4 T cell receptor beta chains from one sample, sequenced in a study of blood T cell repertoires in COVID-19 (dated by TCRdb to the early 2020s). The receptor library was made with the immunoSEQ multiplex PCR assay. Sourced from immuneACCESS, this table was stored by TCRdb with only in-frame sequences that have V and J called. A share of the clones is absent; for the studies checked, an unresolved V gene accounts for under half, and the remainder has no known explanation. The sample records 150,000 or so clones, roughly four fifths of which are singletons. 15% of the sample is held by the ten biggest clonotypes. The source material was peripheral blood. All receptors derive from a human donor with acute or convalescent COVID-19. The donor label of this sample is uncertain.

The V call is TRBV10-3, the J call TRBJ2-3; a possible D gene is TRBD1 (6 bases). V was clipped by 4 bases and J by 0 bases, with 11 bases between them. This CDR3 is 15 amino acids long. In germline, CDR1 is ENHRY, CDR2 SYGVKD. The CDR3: CAISGGTHSTDTQYF. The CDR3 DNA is TGTGCCATCAGTGGGGGGACACATAGCACAGATACGCAGTATTTT.

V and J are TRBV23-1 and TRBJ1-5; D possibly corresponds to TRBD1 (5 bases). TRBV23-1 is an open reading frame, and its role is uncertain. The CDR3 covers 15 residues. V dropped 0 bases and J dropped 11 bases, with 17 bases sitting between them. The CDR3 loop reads CASSQSGRQCRTQHF. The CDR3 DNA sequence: TGCGCCAGCAGTCAATCGGGGCGACAGTGCAGGACCCAGCATTTT.

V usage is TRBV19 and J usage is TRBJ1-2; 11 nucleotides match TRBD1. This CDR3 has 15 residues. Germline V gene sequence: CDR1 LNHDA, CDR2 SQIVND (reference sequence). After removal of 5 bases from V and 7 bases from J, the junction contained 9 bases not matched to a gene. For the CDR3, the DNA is TGTGCCAGTAGTCCCGCGGCGGACAGGGGGCCTGGCTACACCTTC. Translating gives CASSPAADRGPGYTF. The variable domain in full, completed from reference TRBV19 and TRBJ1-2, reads DGGITQSPKYLFRKEGQNVTLSCEQNLNHDAMYWYRQDPGQGLRLIYYSQIVNDFQKGDIAEGYSVSREKKESFPLTVTSAQKNPTAFYLCASSPAADRGPGYTFGSGTRLTVV.

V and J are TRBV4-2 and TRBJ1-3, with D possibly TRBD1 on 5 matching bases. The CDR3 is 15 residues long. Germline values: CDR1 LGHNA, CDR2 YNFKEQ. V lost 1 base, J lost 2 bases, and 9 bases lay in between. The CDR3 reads CASSQARGTGNTIYF. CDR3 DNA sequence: TGTGCCAGCAGCCAAGCTAGGGGCACTGGAAACACCATATATTTT.